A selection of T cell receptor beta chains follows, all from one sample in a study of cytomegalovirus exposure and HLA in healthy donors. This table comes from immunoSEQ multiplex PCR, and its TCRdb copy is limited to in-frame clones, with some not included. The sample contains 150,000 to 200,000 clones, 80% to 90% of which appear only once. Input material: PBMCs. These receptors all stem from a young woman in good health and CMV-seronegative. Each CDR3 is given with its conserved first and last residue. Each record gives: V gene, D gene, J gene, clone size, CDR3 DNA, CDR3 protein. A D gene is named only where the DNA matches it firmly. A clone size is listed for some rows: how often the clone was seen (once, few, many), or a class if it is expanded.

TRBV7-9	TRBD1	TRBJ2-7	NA	TGTGCCAGCAGCTTATCTATATTGGACAGGGCCGACGAGCAGTACTTC	CASSLSILDRADEQYF
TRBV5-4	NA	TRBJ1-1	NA	TGTGCCAGCAGATACGACAGGTTGAACACTGAAGCTTTCTTT	CASRYDRLNTEAFF
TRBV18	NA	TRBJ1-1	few	TGTGCCAGCTCACCACCTAGTTCAGGGACTGAAGCTTTCTTT	CASSPPSSGTEAFF
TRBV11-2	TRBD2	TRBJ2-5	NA	TGTGCCAGCAGCGGGTGGACTAGCGGGAGGGCCGAAGAGACCCAGTACTTC	CASSGWTSGRAEETQYF
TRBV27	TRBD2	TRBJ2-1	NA	TGTGCCAGCAGTTTAAGGAGCGGGGGGACGTACAATGAGCAGTTCTTC	CASSLRSGGTYNEQFF
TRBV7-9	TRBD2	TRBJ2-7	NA	TGTGCCAGCAGCCCCCGACTAGCGGGGTCCTACGAGCAGTACTTC	CASSPRLAGSYEQYF
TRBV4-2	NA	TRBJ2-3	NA	TGTGCCAGCAGCCTAGAGGGGGGGCTTCTCTCAGATACGCAGTATTTT	CASSLEGGLLSDTQYF
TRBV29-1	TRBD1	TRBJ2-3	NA	TGCAGCGTTGAAGCCCCGAGGACAGGGGGCATCGTTACGCAGTATTTT	CSVEAPRTGGIVTQYF
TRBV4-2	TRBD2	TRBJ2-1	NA	TGTGCCAGCAGCCCATCCGGGACTAGCGCCTACAATGAGCAGTTCTTC	CASSPSGTSAYNEQFF
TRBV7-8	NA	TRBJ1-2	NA	TGTGCCAGCAGCTTAAGTCGAGCTAACTATGGCTACACCTTC	CASSLSRANYGYTF
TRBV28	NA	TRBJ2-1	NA	TGTGCCAGCAGTTTACGATGGTCGCAGATTCACTACAATGAGCAGTTCTTC	CASSLRWSQIHYNEQFF
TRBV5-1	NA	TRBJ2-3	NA	TGCGCCAGCAGCAATGACAGAGGGGGAGATACGCAGTATTTT	CASSNDRGGDTQYF
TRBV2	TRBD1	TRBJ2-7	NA	TGTGCCAGCAGTGAGGGTATGGGACAGGGGCGTCTCGAGCAGTACTTC	CASSEGMGQGRLEQYF
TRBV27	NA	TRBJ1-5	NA	TGTGCCAGCAGTCCCACCCCCTATAGCAATCAGCCCCAGCATTTT	CASSPTPYSNQPQHF
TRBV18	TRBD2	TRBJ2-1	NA	TGTGCCAGCTCGGGGCGGGGGGGCCTTAATGAGCAGTTCTTC	CASSGRGGLNEQFF
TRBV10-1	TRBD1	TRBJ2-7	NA	TGCGCCAGCAGCTCTCCTGGGACAGCCTACGAGCAGTACTTC	CASSSPGTAYEQYF
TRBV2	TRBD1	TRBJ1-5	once	TGTGCCAGCAGACAGGGACAGCCTAGCAATCAGCCCCAGCATTTT	CASRQGQPSNQPQHF
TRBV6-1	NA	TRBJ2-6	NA	TGTGCCGCCGGGGGATCCGGGGCCAACGTCCTGACTTTC	CAAGGSGANVLTF
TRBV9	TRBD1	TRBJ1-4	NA	TGTGCCAGCAGCGTAGGGTCCGGAACAGGGGGAACTAATGAAAAACTGTTTTTT	CASSVGSGTGGTNEKLFF
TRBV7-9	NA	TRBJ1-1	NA	TGTGCCAGCAGCCAAAGGGGGTACGCCACTGAAGCTTTCTTT	CASSQRGYATEAFF
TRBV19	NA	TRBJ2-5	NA	TGTGCCAGTACCACCCCCGAGCGGTTCTGCACGCGAACCCAGTACTTC	CASTTPERFCTRTQYF
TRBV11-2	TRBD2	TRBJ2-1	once	TGTGCCAGCAGCTTGCAGCGGGGGGCCCCCTCCTCCTACAATGAGCAGTTCTTC	CASSLQRGAPSSYNEQFF
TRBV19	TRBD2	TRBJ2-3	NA	TGTGCCAGTAGGAAGCCCGGGGGGGCAGATACGCAGTATTTT	CASRKPGGADTQYF
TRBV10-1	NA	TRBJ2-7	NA	TGCGCCAGCAGTCGGGACACCAACTACGAGCAGTACTTC	CASSRDTNYEQYF
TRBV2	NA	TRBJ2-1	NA	TGTGCCAGCGGAGGGGGGGACACAGGGTCCTACAATGAGCAGTTCTTC	CASGGGDTGSYNEQFF
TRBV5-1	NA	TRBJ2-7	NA	TGCGCCAGCAGCTTGGGACAGGCGACCTACGAGCAGTACTTC	CASSLGQATYEQYF
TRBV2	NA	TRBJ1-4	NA	TGTGCCAGCAGTCCACAGGGCACTAATGAAAAACTGTTTTTT	CASSPQGTNEKLFF
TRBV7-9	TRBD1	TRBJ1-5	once	TGTGCCAGCAGCGAGGGACAGGGATATTATAGCAATCAGCCCCAGCATTTT	CASSEGQGYYSNQPQHF
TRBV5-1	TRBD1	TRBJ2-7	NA	TGCGCCAGCAGCCGGAAACCGGGACAGACAACCTACGAGCAGTACTTC	CASSRKPGQTTYEQYF
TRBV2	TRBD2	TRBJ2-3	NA	TGTGCCAGCAGTGAAGCGGAAGCGGGGGCAGATACGCAGTATTTT	CASSEAEAGADTQYF
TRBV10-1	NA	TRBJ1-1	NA	TGCGCCAGCAGTGCACGCGGAAGTGGTAACACTGAAGCTTTCTTT	CASSARGSGNTEAFF
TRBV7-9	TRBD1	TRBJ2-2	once	TGTTCCAGCAGCTTCTTACTAGCACAGGGGGAAACCGGGGAGCTGTTTTTT	CSSSFLLAQGETGELFF
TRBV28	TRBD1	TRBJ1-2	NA	TGTGCCAGCAGCCTCCCGGGACAGGGGACTGGCTACACCTTC	CASSLPGQGTGYTF
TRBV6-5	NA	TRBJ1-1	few	TGTGCCAGCAGTTACTCGGAGGAAATGAACACTGAAGCTTTCTTT	CASSYSEEMNTEAFF
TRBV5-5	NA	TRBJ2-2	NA	TGTGCCAGCAGCTTCAGCGACACCGGGGAGCTGTTTTTT	CASSFSDTGELFF
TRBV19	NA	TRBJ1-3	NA	TGTGCCAGTCTAACCGGGACCAGGGGATCCGGAAACACCATATATTTT	CASLTGTRGSGNTIYF
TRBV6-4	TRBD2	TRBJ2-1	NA	TGTGCCAGCAGTGAGGAAGGACTAGCGGACTACAATGAGCAGTTCTTC	CASSEEGLADYNEQFF
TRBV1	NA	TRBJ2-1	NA	TGCACCAGCAGCCACCACCCCCCGAGGGTTATCTCCTACAATGAGCAGTTCTTC	CTSSHHPPRVISYNEQFF
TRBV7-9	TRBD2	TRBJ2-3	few	TGTGCCAGCAGCCCCCCGGGACTAGCGGGAGCCGGCACAGATACGCAGTATTTT	CASSPPGLAGAGTDTQYF
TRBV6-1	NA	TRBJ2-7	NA	TGTGCCAGCAGTGAAGTCGAACAGGACTACCCTTACGATTTCCACGAGCAGTACTTC	CASSEVEQDYPYDFHEQYF
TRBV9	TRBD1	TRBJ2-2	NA	TGTGCCAGCAGCGTAGTGCAGGGGGCATTGAGAGCCGGGGAGCTGTTTTTT	CASSVVQGALRAGELFF
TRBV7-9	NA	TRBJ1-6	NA	TGTGCCAGCAGCTTGGAACAGTATAATTCACCCCTCCACTTT	CASSLEQYNSPLHF
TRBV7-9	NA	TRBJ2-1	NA	TGTGCCAGCAGCTTACAGGTGTATGAGCAGTTCTTC	CASSLQVYEQFF
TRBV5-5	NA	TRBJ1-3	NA	TGTGCCAGCAGTTTTCGATTCTTAACAGGGTCTGGAAACACCATATATTTT	CASSFRFLTGSGNTIYF
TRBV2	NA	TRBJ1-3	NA	TGTGCCAGCGTTGGGCAGTTCGTTCGAACCACCATATATTTT	CASVGQFVRTTIYF
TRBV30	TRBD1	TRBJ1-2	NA	TGTGCCTGCTTGGACAGGCACTATGGCTACACCTTC	CACLDRHYGYTF
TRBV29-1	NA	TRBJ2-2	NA	TGCAGCGTTGATACGGGGGCGAACACCGGGGAGCTGTTTTTT	CSVDTGANTGELFF
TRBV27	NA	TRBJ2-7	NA	TGTGCCAGCAGTTTAGACAGAGACTACGAGCAGTACTTC	CASSLDRDYEQYF
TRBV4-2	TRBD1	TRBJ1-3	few	TGTGCCAGCAGCCAAGATGGGACAGGGACTGGAAACACCATATATTTT	CASSQDGTGTGNTIYF
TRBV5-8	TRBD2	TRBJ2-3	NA	TGTGCCAGCAGCTTGGCTTTTTTTGCTAGCGGGAGGACAGATACGCAGTATTTT	CASSLAFFASGRTDTQYF
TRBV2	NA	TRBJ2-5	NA	TGTGCCAGCACCCGGGGGGCTACGAGTAGGGCCCAGTACTTC	CASTRGATSRAQYF
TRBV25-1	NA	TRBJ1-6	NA	TGTGCCAGCAGTTCCGACAGGCTCGGAGCAGCCCTCCACTTT	CASSSDRLGAALHF
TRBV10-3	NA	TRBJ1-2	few	TGTGCCATCAGTTTACAGGGCAACTATGGCTACACCTTC	CAISLQGNYGYTF
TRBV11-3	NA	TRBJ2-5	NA	TGTGCCAGCAGCTCAGAAAACGGACAGAAAGAGACCCAGTACTTC	CASSSENGQKETQYF
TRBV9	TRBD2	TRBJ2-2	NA	TGTGCCAGCAGCGCAAGAGGACTAGCGGCGAACACCGGGGAGCTGTTTTTT	CASSARGLAANTGELFF
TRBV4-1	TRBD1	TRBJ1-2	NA	TGCGCCAGCAGCCCCGGGACAGCCTATGGCTACACCTTC	CASSPGTAYGYTF
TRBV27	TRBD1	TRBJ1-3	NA	TGTGCCAGCAGAGAGACAGGGGCCGGAAACACCATATATTTT	CASRETGAGNTIYF
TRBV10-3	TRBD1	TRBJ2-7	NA	TGTGCCATCAGTGAGCTAATAGGACAGGGGGACGAGCAGTACTTC	CAISELIGQGDEQYF
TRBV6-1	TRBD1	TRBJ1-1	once	TGTGCCAGCCGAACAGGGGTGATGACTGAAGCTTTCTTT	CASRTGVMTEAFF
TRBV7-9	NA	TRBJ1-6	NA	TGTGCCAGCAGCTTAGGGCAGGGGTTCTATAATTCACCCCTCCACTTT	CASSLGQGFYNSPLHF